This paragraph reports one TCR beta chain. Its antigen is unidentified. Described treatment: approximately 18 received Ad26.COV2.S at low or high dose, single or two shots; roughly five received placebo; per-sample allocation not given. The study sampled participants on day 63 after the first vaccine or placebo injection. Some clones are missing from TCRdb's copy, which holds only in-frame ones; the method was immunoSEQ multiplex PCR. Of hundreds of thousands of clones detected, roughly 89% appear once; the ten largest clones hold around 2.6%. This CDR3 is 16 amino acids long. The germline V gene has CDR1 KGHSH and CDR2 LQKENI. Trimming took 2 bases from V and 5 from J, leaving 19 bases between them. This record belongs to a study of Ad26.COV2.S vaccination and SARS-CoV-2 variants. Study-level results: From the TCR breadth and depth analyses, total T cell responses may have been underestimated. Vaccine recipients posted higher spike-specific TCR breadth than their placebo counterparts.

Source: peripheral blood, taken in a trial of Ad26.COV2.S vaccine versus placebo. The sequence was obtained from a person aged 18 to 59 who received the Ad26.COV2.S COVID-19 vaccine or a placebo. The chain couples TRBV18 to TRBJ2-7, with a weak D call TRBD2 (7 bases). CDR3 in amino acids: CASSPTSGTGGDEQYF. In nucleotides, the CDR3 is TGTGCCAGCTCACCAACCTCCGGGACGGGGGGCGACGAGCAGTACTTC.